This T cell receptor beta chain stems from a study of shared clonotypes between healthy human individuals. Study outcomes and limitations: Naive CD4 clonotypes overlapped across a few donors at roughly 5.1%. A generally larger estimated richness was seen in naive subsets than in memory subsets.

With regard to this clone: The antigen remains unidentified.

Every subset had its genomic DNA shared out evenly among several immunoSEQ plates. TCRdb keeps only in-frame clones here, not all; method: immunoSEQ multiplex PCR. This table holds roughly 1,100,000 clones, about 75% found once. V gave up 4 bases and J gave up 0 bases; unmatched junction bases: 4. Germline assignment: CDR1 ENHRY and CDR2 SYGVKD. This CDR3 contains 15 residues. The chain uses TRBV10-3 and TRBJ1-1; 8 nucleotides match TRBD1. The sequencing sample was made of memory CD4+ T cells sorted from blood. Subset of the sample: CD45RA-negative fraction. This clonotype originated in a man aged 18-30 years in good health. CDR3 sequence (DNA): TGTGCCATCAGTGGCAGGGGGCAGGTGAACACTGAAGCTTTCTTT. This codes for CAISGRGQVNTEAFF.